This T cell receptor (beta chain) was sequenced for a study of post-analysis software for immune sequencing data. The overall study: Relapsing-remitting, secondary progressive and progressive-relapsing forms made up the multiple sclerosis disease courses.

V shed 1 base and J shed 6 bases, with 19 bases lying between them. Germline lookup yields CDR1 DFQATT and CDR2 SNEGSKA (reference sequence). This CDR3 comprises 16 residues. Study-wide results and caveats: Controls' normalized Chao1 diversity significantly exceeded that of multiple sclerosis patients. By F measure, strong co-clustering occurred among samples prepared in the same batch. Patients used about 5 TRBV segments, including TRBV5-6, TRBV5-1 and TRBV20-1, more often than controls.

The TCR beta cDNA libraries carried unique molecular identifiers. TCRdb used MiXCR to reprocess the PCR reads, holding one entry per CDR3 protein. The sample lists 700,000 to 900,000 distinct CDR3 sequences; more than 45% were seen once. In regard to this clonotype: Its target is unknown.

The chain recombines TRBV20-1 with TRBJ2-1; D gene uncertain. This receptor was taken from a girl aged 5 to 17 with multiple sclerosis. Material for sequencing was blood. CDR3 DNA sequence: TGCAGTGCTAGAGCCTACTTAGGAGTCGTTCGCAATGAGCAGTTCTTC. Residues: CSARAYLGVVRNEQFF.